Sequencing of this T cell receptor beta chain was carried out in a study of technical replicates of blood from a few donors. The table came from immunoSEQ multiplex PCR; TCRdb's copy has only in-frame clones and leaves some out. The sample records 60,000 to 65,000 clones, around nine tenths being singletons. Losses at the gene ends were 1 base for V and 0 bases for J; bases not matched to a gene: 4. From germline, CDR1 is SNHLY and CDR2 FYNNEI. This CDR3 has 17 amino acids. The sequencing input was PBMCs. The rearrangement uses TRBV2 and TRBJ1-4; 8 bases line up with TRBD1. The clonotype was recovered from a human donor in good health. Some clones in this sample may be carry-over from other donors' samples. CDR3 region: CASSEVTGGATNEKLFF. CDR3 nucleotide sequence: TGTGCCAGCAGTGAAGTTACAGGGGGGGCAACTAATGAAAAACTGTTTTTT.